This record looks at one T cell receptor (beta chain) sequence and its context. What antigen it recognizes has not been identified. No much larger clonotype is one base removed from it; base qualities were not supplied. Taken from the germline V gene, the CDR1 and CDR2 loops are SGHDN and FVKESK. The CDR3 has 15 amino acids, counting the end cysteine and phenylalanine. The DNA shown is the 45-base CDR3, in frame from base 1. This sample was included in a study of cytomegalovirus exposure and HLA in healthy donors (dated by TCRdb to about 2017). As for the study more broadly: According to an earlier analysis of 587 of the donors, about 179 million T cells yielded roughly 110 million unique TCR beta sequences and approximately 300 Gb of sequence data. An early release covering some 640 HLA-typed donors comprised around 300 gigabases of sequencing data and some 79 million unique TCR sequences. Of the roughly 400 genotyped donors, approximately 80% fell in the genetic ancestry cluster associated with self-reported Caucasian donors. The study aimed to test whether signatures of past pathogen exposure could be identified by cataloging public T cell receptors. The study used immunosequencing to profile the T cell repertoires of around 600 subjects and linked those repertoires to cytomegalovirus serostatus. Along with the roughly 700-subject first cohort, a separate validation cohort of over a hundred different subjects was used. To predict cytomegalovirus infection status, the study combined high-throughput TCR immunosequencing, statistical association of individual TCRs with disease status, and machine learning. To study patterns of TCR occurrence, a later analysis re-analyzed previously published TCR beta repertoires from 666 donors and added high-resolution HLA genotyping. The later analysis used no new phenotypic data to find candidate immune exposures, relying instead on TCR beta sequences and their occurrence across donors. An earlier analysis of nearly 600 of the donors applied high-throughput TCR beta sequencing to assess whether each TCR beta V gene segment acted as functional or pseudogenic. Donor age, sex, ethnicity and CMV serostatus were compiled alongside the repertoire data. Genome-wide SNP genotypes for about 65% of the roughly 700 donors were used in a later genetic analysis, which treated that subset as a discovery cohort. Every repertoire in the discovery cohort had been generated on one and the same sequencing platform. Both class I and class II loci were covered by HLA typing, at four-digit resolution. Typing coverage differed by locus: A, B, C, DRB1 and DQB1 were typed in about 620-640 donors, DQA1 in approximately 520, DPA1 in some 570, and DPB1 in 450 to 490. About five DR-DQ haplotypes were treated as single units for association and clustering because of strong linkage in the cohort. Among 398 genotyped donors of the cohort, an average of around 240,000 unique TCR beta nucleotide sequences were sequenced per donor, around 20% of them non-productive. Results and caveats for the whole study, not just this receptor: In a later analysis, most CMV-associated TCR beta chains were found to appear HLA-restricted, with HLA associations seemingly driven largely by CMV exposure. This cohort had only TCR beta chains sequenced, and the lack of alpha or paired-chain data limited which features could be detected. In the study, 150 to 200 TCR beta chains were listed as associated with cytomegalovirus. Broadly in line with IMGT annotations, most TCR beta V segments showed up in productive rearrangements about 87% or about 30% of the time in an earlier analysis of around 600 of the donors. In a later genetic analysis, fewer N-insertions in productive TCRs were reported among donors in an Asian-associated ancestry cluster than the roughly 700-donor mean. Assigning TCR associations to individual alleles was difficult when HLA alleles, especially DR and DQ, strongly co-occurred. A further reported finding was that TCR beta sequences accurately predicted the HLA-A and HLA-B alleles for most subjects in the first cohort. Linkage disequilibrium might explain the correlated functional status among segregating V segments, but an unknown experimental factor could not be ruled out. According to the authors, the approach could potentially be generalized to other disease states and immunological phenotypes. Because HLA typing was unavailable for some donors at each locus, only the typed subset was used in association tests. The earlier analysis of 587 of the donors excluded roughly 16 rarely observed V segments, including chromosome 9 orphons, because counts were too low. An association between a missense DCLRE1C variant and V-gene and J-gene trimming of TCR beta chains was found in a later genetic analysis and replicated in an independent cohort. The 87-base-pair reads could not distinguish some IMGT-functional V segments, including TRBV6-2 and TRBV6-3, so those segments were excluded. The classifier was reported to diagnose cytomegalovirus status with high specificity and sensitivity in both the original cohort and the validation cohort. For the cohort, immune exposure information was limited to CMV serostatus. According to a later analysis, parvovirus B19, influenza, CMV and Epstein-Barr virus appeared linked to several top co-occurrence clusters. A cluster of highly shared sequence variants was judged likely to represent a technical artifact of the sequencing pipeline. Presence/absence analyses assumed roughly uniform sequencing depth across donors, an assumption that may not hold. Three of the identified cytomegalovirus-associated TCR beta chains were confirmed in vitro to be specific for cytomegalovirus antigens. According to a later analysis, TCR association rates differed among HLA loci, with DRB1 alleles showing the most associated TCRs and HLA-C alleles showing the fewest. Most TCR sequences were seen in very few donors, while some public TCRs were found in many individuals. In a later analysis, HLA-associated TCR beta chains were found to be more clonally expanded and to have lower generation probabilities than equally common non-associated chains. In a later analysis, 16,951 TCR beta sequences were associated with specific HLA alleles at a false discovery rate of 0.05.

Library preparation was by the immunoSEQ multiplex PCR assay. For the multiplex PCR, a mixture combining 60 forward primers for TCR Vbeta segments and 13 reverse primers for TCR Jbeta segments was used. The CDR3 region of rearranged TCR beta genes was amplified from genomic DNA with a multiplex PCR assay. On the Illumina HiSeq System, the amplified TCR beta libraries were sequenced as 87-base-pair reads. The paper's processing steps were these. Across the 700 or so repertoires, a later analysis counted around 80 million unique TCR beta chains, some 11 million of which were shared by at least two donors. Raw reads were error-corrected and collapsed into unique sequences with a nearest-neighbor algorithm that merged closely related sequences to remove PCR and sequencing errors. Alignment of CDR3 sequences to IMGT reference sequences was used to assign V, D and J gene segments. For a sequence to be retained, a match of at least six nucleotides was required to both a V gene segment and a J gene segment. Rearrangements were classified as productive when the CDR3 lacked stop codons and remained in frame with V and J, and all other rearrangements were classified as non-productive. CDR3 was defined by IMGT convention, running from the second conserved V-encoded cysteine to the conserved J-encoded phenylalanine. The earlier analysis of approximately 590 of the donors excluded any sequence lacking an unambiguous match to a single V gene segment. An earlier analysis of roughly 590 of the donors called V segments functional above 56.7% productive rearrangements and segregating when the between-donor standard deviation exceeded 5%. A statistical classification framework was built to diagnose cytomegalovirus status from the catalog of TCR beta chain sequences. A later analysis assigned V and J genes by comparing TCR nucleotide sequences with IMGT/GENE-DB human TR gene sequences. Using the TCRdist pipeline, a later analysis assigned CDR3 sequences along with most-parsimonious VDJ recombination scenarios. In a later analysis, each TCR beta chain was defined by its CDR3 amino acid sequence together with its V-gene family, and reads lacking a unique V-gene family were excluded. As a way to deal with suspected cross-contamination and a sequencing artifact, a later analysis dropped hundreds of nucleotide sequences that were highly shared and had low generation probability. In a later analysis, a clonal expansion index for each public chain was calculated from normalized within-repertoire ranks of inferred template counts. In a later analysis, generation probabilities were computed with a VDJ recombination model fitted to out-of-frame rearrangements, and the resulting probabilities were checked against IGoR. Hypergeometric tests were used in a later analysis to score TCR-TCR, TCR-HLA and TCR-CMV co-occurrence, with a repertoire-size bias correction applied to the TCR pairs. To estimate false discovery rates, a later analysis permuted the HLA or CMV assignments 20 times. In a later analysis, co-occurring TCRs were grouped with DBSCAN, and TCRdist sequence similarity was added when clustering was performed within HLA-allele-positive subsets. Co-occurrence clustering excluded repertoires with fewer than 30,000 or more than 120,000 public chains, plus five with anomalous nucleotide sharing. Imported from immuneACCESS, the table was reduced by TCRdb to in-frame sequences with V and J called. These copies leave out some clones; in studies compared against another copy, an unresolved V gene accounts for under half, and the cause of the remainder is not known. V and J calls and clone size are those listed in that table; D and trimming were worked out from the DNA. The sample records 90,000 to 130,000 clones, around 80% of which are singletons. Of the sample, 5% to 7.5% falls within the top ten clones.

The cohort consisted of hundreds of healthy bone marrow donors. At the time of sampling, every cohort member was nominally healthy, though immune exposures that went unrecorded were likely present. The donor tested CMV seropositive and was one of the 289 seropositive cohort members. Every donor gave a peripheral blood sample, and the peripheral blood mononuclear cells from that sample were used for TCR beta sequencing. Genomic DNA was extracted from the blood cell samples with the Qiagen DNeasy Blood Extraction Kit. The sequencing sample was made of PBMCs. This receptor chain uses TRBV14 and TRBJ2-5, with 8 bases aligning to TRBD1. Gene TRBJ2-7 matches the end of the DNA better, so the J call may be wrong. This sequence originates from a man aged 30 to 45 in good health and CMV-seropositive. The CDR3 corresponds to CASTLSQGAQYEQYF. The nucleotide sequence reads TGTGCCAGCACTCTAAGCCAGGGGGCGCAGTACGAGCAGTACTTC.